This T cell receptor beta chain was recovered during a study of blood T cell repertoires in COVID-19. Study-level information: Sites across the United States, Italy and Spain contributed samples from acute and convalescent COVID-19.

Ages ranged from about 18 to 89 years, with residence in 24 US areas. Contact with a PCR-confirmed or clinician-diagnosed COVID-19 case occurred within 2 weeks of entry. Germline CDR1 is DFQATT and CDR2 is SNEGSKA (reference sequence). V dropped 3 bases and J dropped 3 bases, with 3 bases sitting between them. This CDR3 contains 11 residues. As originally analysed: Quantification of nucleated cells was approximated via reference gene primer amplification. Generated by immunoSEQ multiplex PCR, the TCRdb table keeps only in-frame clones and is missing some. Clonal size and the V and J genes are those of that table, whereas D and trimming came from the DNA. The sample has 350,000 or so clones; about 90% are singletons.

This receptor was taken from a woman aged 25 to 39 who had been exposed to COVID-19. The sample was PBMCs or T cells enriched from blood (not recorded which). The chain carries TRBV20-1 and TRBJ1-3; D gene ambiguous. The CDR3 loop is CSASYGNTIYF. The CDR3 nucleotides are TGCAGTGCTAGTTATGGAAACACCATATATTTT.